This T cell receptor (beta chain) appears in the sequencing data of a study of T cells expressing NK-cell markers. The wider study: Most of the eight sequenced donors tested HCMV-seropositive; one tested seronegative. Study-level findings and limits: Leadership of the CD3+CD56-NKG2C+ fraction also belonged to these clonotypes in several donors.

Germline CDR1 SGHVS, CDR2 FNYEAQ. The CDR3 runs 16 residues. With regard to this clonotype: What it binds is not known.

Scientists made TCR beta cDNA using 5'RACE template switching with UMIs. TCRdb re-called the 5' RACE reads and gives one entry per CDR3 protein, without DNA. This sample contains 500,000 to 600,000 distinct CDR3 sequences. This clonotype originated in a young man in good health. The genes are TRBV7-6 and TRBJ2-1; the D gene TCRdb calls, TRBD2, cannot be checked with no DNA. Sequencing was performed on blood T cells: a sorted CD56 or NKG2C T cell subset, CD4+ or CD8+ T cells, or bulk PBMC T cells (not recorded which). CDR3 protein: CASRPGPGLAENEQFF.